Here is one T cell receptor beta chain with its context. The antigen is not known. Generated by immunoSEQ multiplex PCR, the TCRdb table keeps only in-frame clones and is missing some. This table holds nearly 2 million clones, approximately 94% found once. The CDR3 covers 15 residues. This specimen belongs to a study of shared clonotypes between healthy human individuals. Overall study: Donors had three CD4 naive, three CD4 memory, two CD8 naive and one CD8 memory plate apiece. Findings of the study overall: Clonotype sharing across donors was expected to vary with sequencing depth. Naive CD4 clonotypes were shared across a few donors at roughly 5%. In general, naive subsets displayed greater estimated richness than memory subsets did.

Terminally differentiated effector memory CD45RA+ cells were excluded from the naive CD8 cells, which were CD45RO-negative and positively selected for CCR7. V is TRBV21-1 and J is TRBJ1-5; TRBD1, as called in the table, went unchecked against the DNA. TRBV21-1 is deemed a pseudogene. The TCR comes from a young man in good health. The sequencing sample was made of naive CD8+ T cells sorted from blood. The CDR3 DNA follows: TGTGCCAGCAGCAAAGATGCCAGGGCCAGGCAGCCCCAGCATTTT. It is translated as CASSKDARARQPQHF.